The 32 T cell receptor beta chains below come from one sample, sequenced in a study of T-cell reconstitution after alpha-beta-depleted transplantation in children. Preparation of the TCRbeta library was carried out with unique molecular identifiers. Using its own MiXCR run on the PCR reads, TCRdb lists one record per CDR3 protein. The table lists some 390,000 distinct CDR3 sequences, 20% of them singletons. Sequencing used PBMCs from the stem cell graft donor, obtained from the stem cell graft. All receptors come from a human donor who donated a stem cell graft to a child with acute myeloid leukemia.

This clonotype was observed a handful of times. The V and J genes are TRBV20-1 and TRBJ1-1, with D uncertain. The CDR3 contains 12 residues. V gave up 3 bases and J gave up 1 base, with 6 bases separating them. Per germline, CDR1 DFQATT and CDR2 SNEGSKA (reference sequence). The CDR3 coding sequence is TGCAGTGCTAGCAGATGGAACACTGAAGCTTTCTTT. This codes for CSASRWNTEAFF.

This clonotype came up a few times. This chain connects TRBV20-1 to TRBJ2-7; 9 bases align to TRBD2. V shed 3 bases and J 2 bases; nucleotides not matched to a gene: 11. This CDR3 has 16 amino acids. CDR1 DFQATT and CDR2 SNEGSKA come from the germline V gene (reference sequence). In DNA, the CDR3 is TGCAGTGCTAGCCAGGTTTCTAGCGGGGATCCCTACGAGCAGTACTTC. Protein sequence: CSASQVSSGDPYEQYF.

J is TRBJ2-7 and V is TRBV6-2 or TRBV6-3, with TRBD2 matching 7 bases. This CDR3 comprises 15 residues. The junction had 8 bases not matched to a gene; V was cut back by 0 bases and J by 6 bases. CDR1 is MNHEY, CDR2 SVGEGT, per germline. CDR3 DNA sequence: TGTGCCAGCAGTTACTCCGGCGGGAGTCTCTCCGAGCAGTACTTC. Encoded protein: CASSYSGGSLSEQYF.

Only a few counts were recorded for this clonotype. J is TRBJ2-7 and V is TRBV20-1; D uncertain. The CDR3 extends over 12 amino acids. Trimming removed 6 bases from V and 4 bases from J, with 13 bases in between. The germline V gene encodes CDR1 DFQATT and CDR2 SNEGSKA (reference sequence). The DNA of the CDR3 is TGCAGTGCAAGTCTTGTATGGTACGAGCAGTACTTC. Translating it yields CSASLVWYEQYF.

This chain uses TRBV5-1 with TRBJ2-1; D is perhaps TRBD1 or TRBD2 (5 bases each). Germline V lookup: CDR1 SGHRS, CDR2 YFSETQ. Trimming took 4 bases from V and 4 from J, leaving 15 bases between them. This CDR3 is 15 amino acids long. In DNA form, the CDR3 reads TGCGCCAGCAGCCTGGGTCGAGGGGATTACAATGAGCAGTTCTTC. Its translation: CASSLGRGDYNEQFF. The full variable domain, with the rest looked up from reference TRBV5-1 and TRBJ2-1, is KAGVTQTPRYLIKTRGQQVTLSCSPISGHRSVSWYQQTPGQGLQFLFEYFSETQRNKGNFPGRFSGRQFSNSRSEMNVSTLELGDSALYLCASSLGRGDYNEQFFGPGTRLTVL.

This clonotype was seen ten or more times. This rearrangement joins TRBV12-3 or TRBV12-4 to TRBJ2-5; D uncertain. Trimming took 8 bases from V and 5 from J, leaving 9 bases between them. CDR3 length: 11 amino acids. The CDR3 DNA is TGTGCCAGCGGGGTCATTGAGACCCAGTACTTC. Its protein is CASGVIETQYF.

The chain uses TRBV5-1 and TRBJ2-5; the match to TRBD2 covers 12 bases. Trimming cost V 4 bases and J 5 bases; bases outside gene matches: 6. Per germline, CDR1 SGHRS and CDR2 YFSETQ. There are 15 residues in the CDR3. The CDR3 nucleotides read TGCGCCAGCAGCGGAGGACTAGCGGGATCCGAGACCCAGTACTTC. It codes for CASSGGLAGSETQYF.

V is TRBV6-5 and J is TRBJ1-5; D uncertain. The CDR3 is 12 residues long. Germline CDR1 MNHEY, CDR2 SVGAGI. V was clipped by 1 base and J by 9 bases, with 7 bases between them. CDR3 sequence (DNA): TGTGCCAGCAGTTACTACCGGGGGCCCCAGCATTTT. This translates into CASSYYRGPQHF.

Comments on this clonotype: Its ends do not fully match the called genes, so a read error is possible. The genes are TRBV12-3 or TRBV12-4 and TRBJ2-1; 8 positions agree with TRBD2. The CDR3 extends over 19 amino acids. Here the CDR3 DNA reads TGTACCAGCAGTTTAGATGGGCTGGCGGGAGGCCTCAACTACAATGAGCAGTTCTTC. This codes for CTSSLDGLAGGLNYNEQFF.

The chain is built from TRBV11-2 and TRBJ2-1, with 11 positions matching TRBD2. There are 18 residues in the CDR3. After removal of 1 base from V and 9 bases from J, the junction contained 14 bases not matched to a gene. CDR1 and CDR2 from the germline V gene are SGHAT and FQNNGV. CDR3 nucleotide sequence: TGTGCCAGCAGCTTAGGGGGGATAGCGGGAGGGCCAGATGGTGAGCAGTTCTTC. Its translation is CASSLGGIAGGPDGEQFF.

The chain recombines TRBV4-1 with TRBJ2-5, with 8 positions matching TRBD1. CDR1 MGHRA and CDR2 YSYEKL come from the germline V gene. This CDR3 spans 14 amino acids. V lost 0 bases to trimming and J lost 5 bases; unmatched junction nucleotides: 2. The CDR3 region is CASSQEDREETQYF. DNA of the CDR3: TGCGCCAGCAGCCAAGAGGACAGGGAGGAGACCCAGTACTTC.

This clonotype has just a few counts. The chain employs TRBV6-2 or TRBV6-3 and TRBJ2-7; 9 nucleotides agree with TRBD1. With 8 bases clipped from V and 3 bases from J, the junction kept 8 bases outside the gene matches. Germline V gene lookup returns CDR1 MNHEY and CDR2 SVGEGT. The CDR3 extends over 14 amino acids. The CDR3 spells CASRTDRGYYEQYF. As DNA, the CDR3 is TGTGCCAGCCGGACGGACAGGGGATACTACGAGCAGTACTTC.

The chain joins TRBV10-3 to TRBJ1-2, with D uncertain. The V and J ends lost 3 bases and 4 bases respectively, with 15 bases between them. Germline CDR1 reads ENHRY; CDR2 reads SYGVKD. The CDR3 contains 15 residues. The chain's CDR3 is CAISEGPAGSYGYTF. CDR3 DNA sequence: TGTGCCATCAGTGAAGGGCCAGCGGGTAGCTATGGCTACACCTTC.

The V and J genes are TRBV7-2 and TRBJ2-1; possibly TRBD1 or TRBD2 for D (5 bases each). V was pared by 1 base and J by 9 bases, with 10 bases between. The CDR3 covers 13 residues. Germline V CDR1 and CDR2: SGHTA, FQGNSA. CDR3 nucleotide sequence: TGTGCCAGCAGCTTAGGGGCCGGGACTGAGCAGTTCTTC. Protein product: CASSLGAGTEQFF.

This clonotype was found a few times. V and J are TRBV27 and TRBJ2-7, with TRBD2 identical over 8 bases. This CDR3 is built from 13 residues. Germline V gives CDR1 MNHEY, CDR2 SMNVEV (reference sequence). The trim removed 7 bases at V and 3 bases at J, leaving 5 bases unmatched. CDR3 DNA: TGTGCCAGCAAAGGGGCGGGGGGCTACGAGCAGTACTTC. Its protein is CASKGAGGYEQYF.

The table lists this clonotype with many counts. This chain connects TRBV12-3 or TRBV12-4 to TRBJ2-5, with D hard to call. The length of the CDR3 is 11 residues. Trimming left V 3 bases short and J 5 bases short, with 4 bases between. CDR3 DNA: TGTGCCAGCAGTTTTATGGAGACCCAGTACTTC. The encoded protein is CASSFMETQYF.

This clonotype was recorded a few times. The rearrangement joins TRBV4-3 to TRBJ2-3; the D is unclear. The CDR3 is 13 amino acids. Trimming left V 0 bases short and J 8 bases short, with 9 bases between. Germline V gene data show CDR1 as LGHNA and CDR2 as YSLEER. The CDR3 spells CASSQDRRSTQYF. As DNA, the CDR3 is TGCGCCAGCAGCCAAGATCGACGGAGTACGCAGTATTTT.

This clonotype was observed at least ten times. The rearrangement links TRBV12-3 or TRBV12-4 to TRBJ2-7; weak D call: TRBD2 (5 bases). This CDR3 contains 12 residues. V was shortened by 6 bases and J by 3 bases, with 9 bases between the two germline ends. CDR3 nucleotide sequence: TGTGCCAGCAGCAAGCGGAGCTACGAGCAGTACTTC. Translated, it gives CASSKRSYEQYF.

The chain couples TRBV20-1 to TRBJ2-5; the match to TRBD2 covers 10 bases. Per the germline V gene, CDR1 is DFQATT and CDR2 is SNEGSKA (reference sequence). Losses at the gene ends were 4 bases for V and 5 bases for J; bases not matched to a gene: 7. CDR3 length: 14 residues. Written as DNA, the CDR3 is TGCAGTGCTAACCTAGCGGGAGCACGTGAGACCCAGTACTTC. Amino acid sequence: CSANLAGARETQYF.

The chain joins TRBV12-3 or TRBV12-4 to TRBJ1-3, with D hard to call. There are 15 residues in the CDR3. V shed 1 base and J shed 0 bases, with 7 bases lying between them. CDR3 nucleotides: TGTGCCAGCAGTTTAGGGCGGAACTCTGGAAACACCATATATTTT. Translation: CASSLGRNSGNTIYF.

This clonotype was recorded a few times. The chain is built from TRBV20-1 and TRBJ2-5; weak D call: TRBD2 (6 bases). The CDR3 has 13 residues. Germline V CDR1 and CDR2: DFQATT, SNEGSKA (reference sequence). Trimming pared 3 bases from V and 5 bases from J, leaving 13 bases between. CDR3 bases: TGCAGTGCTAGTAGCGGACGGGGTGAGACCCAGTACTTC. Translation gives CSASSGRGETQYF.

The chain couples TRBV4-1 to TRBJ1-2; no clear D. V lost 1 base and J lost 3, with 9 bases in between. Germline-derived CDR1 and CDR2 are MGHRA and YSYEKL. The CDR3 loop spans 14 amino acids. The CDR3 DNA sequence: TGCGCCAGCAGCCAAGCAGCGGTGGACTATGGCTACACCTTC. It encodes CASSQAAVDYGYTF.

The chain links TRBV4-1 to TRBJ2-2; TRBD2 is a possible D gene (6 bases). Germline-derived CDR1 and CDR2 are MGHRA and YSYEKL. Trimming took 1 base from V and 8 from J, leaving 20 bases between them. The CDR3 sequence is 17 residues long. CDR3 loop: CASSQVDMGLFRGELFF. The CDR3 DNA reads TGCGCCAGCAGCCAAGTCGACATGGGACTGTTTAGGGGGGAGCTGTTTTTT.

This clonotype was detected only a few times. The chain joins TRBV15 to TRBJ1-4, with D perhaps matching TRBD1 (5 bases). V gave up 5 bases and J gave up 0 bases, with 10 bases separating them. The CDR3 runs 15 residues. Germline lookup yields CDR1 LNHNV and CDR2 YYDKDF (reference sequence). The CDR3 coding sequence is TGTGCCACCAGCGGGGACGGAACAACTAATGAAAAACTGTTTTTT. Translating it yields CATSGDGTTNEKLFF.

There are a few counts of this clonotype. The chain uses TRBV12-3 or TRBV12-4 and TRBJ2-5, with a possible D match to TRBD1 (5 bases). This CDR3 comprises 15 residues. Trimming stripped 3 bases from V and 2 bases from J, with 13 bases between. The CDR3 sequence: CASSFGASPQETQYF. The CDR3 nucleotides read TGTGCCAGCAGTTTTGGGGCCTCGCCTCAAGAGACCCAGTACTTC.

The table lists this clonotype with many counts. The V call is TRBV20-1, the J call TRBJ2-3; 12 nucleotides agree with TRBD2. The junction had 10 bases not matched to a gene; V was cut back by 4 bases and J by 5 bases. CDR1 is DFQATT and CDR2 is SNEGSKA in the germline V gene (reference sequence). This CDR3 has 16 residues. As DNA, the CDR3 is TGCAGTGCTACAAAACCGACTAGCGGGAGAGTAGATACGCAGTATTTT. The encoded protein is CSATKPTSGRVDTQYF.

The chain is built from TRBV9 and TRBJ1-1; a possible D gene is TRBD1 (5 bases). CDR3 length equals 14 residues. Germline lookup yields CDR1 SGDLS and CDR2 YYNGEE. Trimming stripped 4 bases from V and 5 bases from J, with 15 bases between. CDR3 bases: TGTGCCAGCAGCCCAACGGGGGGGGAGACTGAAGCTTTCTTT. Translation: CASSPTGGETEAFF.

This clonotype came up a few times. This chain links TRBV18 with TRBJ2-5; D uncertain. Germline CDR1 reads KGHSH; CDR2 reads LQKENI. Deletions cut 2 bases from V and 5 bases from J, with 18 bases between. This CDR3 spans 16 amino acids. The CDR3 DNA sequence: TGTGCCAGCTCACCAATAGGTTCCCCCGTGCGGGAGACCCAGTACTTC. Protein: CASSPIGSPVRETQYF.

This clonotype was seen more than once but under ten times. The CDR3 bases are TGCAGCGTTCGCCTCCGGTTCACCTACGAGCAGTACTTC. Translating it yields CSVRLRFTYEQYF. The J gene is TRBJ2-7, the V gene TRBV29-1; no firm D call. This CDR3 has 13 residues. Between the trimmed V and J ends, which lost 5 bases and 2 bases, there was a span of 13 bases. Germline CDR1 SQVTM, CDR2 ANQGSEA.

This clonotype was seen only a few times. CDR3 residues: CSARLPGTGNYGYTF. In DNA, the CDR3 is TGCAGTGCTAGACTACCCGGGACAGGGAACTATGGCTACACCTTC. The gene calls are TRBV20-1 and TRBJ1-2, with 9 positions matching TRBD1. CDR3 length: 15 amino acids. With V trimmed by 2 bases and J by 2 bases, 6 bases remained unmatched. CDR1 is DFQATT, CDR2 SNEGSKA, per germline (reference sequence).

CDR3 in DNA: TGTGCCACCAGCCGAACTTCAGCGGGAGCCCAGTACTTC. It encodes CATSRTSAGAQYF. This chain connects TRBV24-1 to TRBJ2-5, with 8 bases that match TRBD2. V lost 7 bases to trimming and J lost 9 bases; unmatched junction nucleotides: 9. CDR1 is KGHDR and CDR2 is SFDVKD in the germline V gene. CDR3 size: 13 residues.

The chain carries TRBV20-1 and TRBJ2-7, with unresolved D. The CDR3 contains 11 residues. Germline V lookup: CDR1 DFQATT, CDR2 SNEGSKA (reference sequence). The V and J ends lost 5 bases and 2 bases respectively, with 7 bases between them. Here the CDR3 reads CSAGSAYEQYF. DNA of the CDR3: TGCAGTGCTGGATCGGCCTACGAGCAGTACTTC.